These 32 T cell receptor beta chains were all obtained from the same sample, sequenced in a study of radiation and T cells in renal cell carcinoma. Sequencing used immunoSEQ multiplex PCR; TCRdb keeps in-frame clones, though not all of them. Found here are over 15,000 clones, less than 65% of them singletons; the top ten hold approximately 12%. Treatment reported: 15 Gy SBRT to primary tumor, nephrectomy 4 weeks later. The sample was tumor tissue, taken from a patient whose treatment included radiotherapy and nephrectomy. These TCRs come from a man in his forties or fifties with renal cell carcinoma.

J is TRBJ1-2 and V is TRBV2, with D possibly TRBD1 on 5 matching bases. CDR1 and CDR2 from the germline V gene are SNHLY and FYNNEI. Trimming cost V 8 bases and J 0 bases, with 25 bases left between them. The CDR3 totals 18 residues. The CDR3 reads CASEGLRDPSLPNYGYTF. Written as DNA, the CDR3 is TGTGCCAGCGAGGGACTTCGGGACCCCTCTCTCCCTAACTATGGCTACACCTTC. The whole variable domain, filled in from reference TRBV2 and TRBJ1-2, reads EPEVTQTPSHQVTQMGQEVILRCVPISNHLYFYWYRQILGQKVEFLVSFYNNEISEKSEIFDDQFSVERPDGSNFTLKIRSTKLEDSAMYFCASEGLRDPSLPNYGYTFGSGTRLTVV.

The chain employs TRBV30 and TRBJ2-3; 9 positions match TRBD1. Unmatched junction bases numbered 1, after V lost 5 bases and J lost 4 bases. Germline CDR1 GTSNPN, CDR2 SVGIG (reference sequence). CDR3 length equals 12 residues. CDR3 loop: CAWGQGPDTQYF. In nucleotides, the CDR3 is TGTGCCTGGGGACAGGGGCCAGATACGCAGTATTTT.

The gene calls are TRBV2 and TRBJ2-1; 9 positions match TRBD2. The CDR3 has 11 residues. The germline V gene encodes CDR1 SNHLY and CDR2 FYNNEI. The V gene end was trimmed by 4 bases and the J gene end by 16 bases; junction bases not matched to a gene: 5. CDR3 sequence reads: CASSVGTSRFF. The CDR3 nucleotides read TGTGCCAGCAGTGTTGGGACTAGCCGATTCTTC. Combining the CDR3 with reference TRBV2 and TRBJ2-1 gives the whole variable domain EPEVTQTPSHQVTQMGQEVILRCVPISNHLYFYWYRQILGQKVEFLVSFYNNEISEKSEIFDDQFSVERPDGSNFTLKIRSTKLEDSAMYFCASSVGTSRFFGPGTRLTVL.

V usage is TRBV5-4 and J usage is TRBJ1-4; the D gene is possibly TRBD1 (6 bases). CDR1 and CDR2 (germline): SGHNT, YYREEE (reference sequence). This CDR3 spans 15 amino acids. V lost 3 bases, J lost 5 bases, and 14 bases lay in between. The CDR3: CASSSATGANEKLFF. The CDR3 coding sequence is TGTGCCAGCAGCTCCGCGACAGGCGCGAATGAAAAACTGTTTTTT.

There are a few counts of this clone. The chain uses TRBV11-2 and TRBJ2-7; 12 positions match TRBD1. CDR3 length equals 16 residues. With V trimmed by 2 bases and J by 2 bases, 4 bases remained unmatched. Germline V CDR1 and CDR2: SGHAT, FQNNGV. The CDR3 DNA is TGTGCCAGCAGCTTACTCCGGGACAGGGGGCCCTACGAGCAGTACTTC. This sequence encodes CASSLLRDRGPYEQYF.

This clone was detected only a few times. The chain has TRBV30 and TRBJ1-1; D remains unclear. Trimming removed 5 bases at V and 4 bases at J, with 8 bases between. This CDR3 comprises 11 residues. Germline assignment: CDR1 GTSNPN and CDR2 SVGIG (reference sequence). The CDR3 sequence: CAWGTSTEAFF. CDR3 in DNA: TGTGCCTGGGGTACGAGCACTGAAGCTTTCTTT.

The J gene is TRBJ1-2, the V gene TRBV7-9; tentative D call: TRBD1 (5 bases). The V end was cut by 1 base, the J end by 4 bases, with 13 bases between. The V gene's germline CDR1 is SEHNR and CDR2 FQNEAQ (reference sequence). The CDR3 spans 15 residues. The CDR3 reads CASSLGGRAAYGYTF. In DNA form, the CDR3 reads TGTGCCAGCAGCTTAGGGGGCAGGGCGGCCTATGGCTACACCTTC.

The V call is TRBV7-6, the J call TRBJ2-7; D is unresolved. CDR3 length: 14 amino acids. Germline assignment: CDR1 SGHVS and CDR2 FNYEAQ. The V end was cut by 1 base, the J end by 2 bases, with 9 bases between. Written as DNA, the CDR3 is TGTGCCAGCAGCTTAGATAAAGGACCCTACGAGCAGTACTTC. Translation gives CASSLDKGPYEQYF.

This clone was seen a few times. The chain joins TRBV5-1 to TRBJ2-1; 8 bases agree with TRBD1. V trimming: 2 bases; J trimming: 7 bases; junction bases outside the gene matches: 5. The CDR3 is 14 amino acids. Germline V lookup: CDR1 SGHRS, CDR2 YFSETQ. CDR3 amino acids: CASSFAGGRNEQFF. In nucleotides, the CDR3 is TGCGCCAGCAGCTTCGCAGGGGGCAGGAATGAGCAGTTCTTC.

The table lists this clone with a few counts. The chain uses TRBV27 and TRBJ1-2, with 8 positions matching TRBD1. This CDR3 contains 13 residues. The germline CDR1 and CDR2 sequences are MNHEY and SMNVEV (reference sequence). J lost 4 bases, V lost 9 bases, and 7 bases had no gene match. The CDR3 region has the DNA TGTGCCAGTGCAGGGGGCGACCTCTATGGCTACACCTTC. Translating it yields CASAGGDLYGYTF.

The rearrangement links TRBV5-4 to TRBJ2-3, with a weak D call TRBD1 (5 bases). Germline CDR1 SGHNT, CDR2 YYREEE (reference sequence). The CDR3 runs 17 residues. V was shortened by 3 bases and J by 6 bases, with 23 bases between the two germline ends. CDR3 in DNA: TGTGCCAGCAGCTCCTCGGCGGTGGGGCTAAAAAGGGATACGCAGTATTTT. Translation: CASSSSAVGLKRDTQYF.

This clone has more than one count but fewer than ten. CDR3 amino acids: CASSVASYTQETQYF. The CDR3 coding sequence is TGTGCCAGCAGCGTAGCTTCGTATACCCAAGAGACCCAGTACTTC. J is TRBJ2-5 and V is TRBV9, with D hard to call. Trimming took off 0 bases at V and 1 base at J, with 10 bases between the two ends. CDR1 and CDR2 from the germline V gene are SGDLS and YYNGEE. The CDR3 length is 15 residues.

This clone showed up just a few times. The chain combines TRBV6-1 with TRBJ1-5; a possible D gene is TRBD1 (6 bases). V dropped 6 bases and J dropped 0 bases, with 6 bases sitting between them. The CDR3 loop spans 13 amino acids. In germline, CDR1 is MNHNS, CDR2 SASEGT. Written as DNA, the CDR3 is TGTGCCAGCAGGGACAGTAGCAATCAGCCCCAGCATTTT. Protein: CASRDSSNQPQHF.

This clone turned up a few times. The genes are TRBV5-4 and TRBJ2-2; tentatively, D is TRBD1 (5 bases). V was shortened by 1 base and J by 3 bases, with 10 bases between the two germline ends. The CDR3 totals 15 residues. Germline V gives CDR1 SGHNT, CDR2 YYREEE (reference sequence). The CDR3 sequence is CASSLRQGHTGELFF. The DNA of the CDR3 is TGTGCCAGCAGCTTGCGTCAGGGCCACACCGGGGAGCTGTTTTTT.

The chain uses TRBV2 and TRBJ2-2; TRBD2 matches at 15 bases. The CDR3 runs 16 residues. The germline CDR1 and CDR2 sequences are SNHLY and FYNNEI. V trimming: 10 bases; J trimming: 6 bases; junction bases outside the gene matches: 9. The CDR3 DNA reads as TGTGCCACCAGGACTAGCGGGGGGGCCGAGTCCGGGGAGCTGTTTTTT. Encoded protein: CATRTSGGAESGELFF. The full variable domain, rest sourced from reference TRBV2 and TRBJ2-2, is EPEVTQTPSHQVTQMGQEVILRCVPISNHLYFYWYRQILGQKVEFLVSFYNNEISEKSEIFDDQFSVERPDGSNFTLKIRSTKLEDSAMYFCATRTSGGAESGELFFGEGSRLTVL.

V gene TRBV5-4 combines with J gene TRBJ1-2; D is perhaps TRBD1 (5 bases). Germline CDR1 is SGHNT and CDR2 is YYREEE (reference sequence). Trimming cost V 7 bases and J 6 bases, with 22 bases left between them. The CDR3 spans 15 residues. CDR3 region: CASGSRGKTEHGYTF. Here the CDR3 DNA reads TGTGCCAGCGGTTCTAGAGGGAAGACAGAACATGGCTACACCTTC.

In this sample, this clone is large. The chain is built from TRBV7-9 and TRBJ2-1, with D unclear. The germline V gene has CDR1 SEHNR and CDR2 FQNEAQ (reference sequence). The CDR3 spans 15 residues. Deletions cut 6 bases from V and 0 bases from J, with 12 bases between. The CDR3 nucleotides read TGTGCCAGCAGTCTAGACGACTTCTCCTACAATGAGCAGTTCTTC. Residues: CASSLDDFSYNEQFF.

This clone was recorded a few times. The rearrangement uses TRBV6-6 and TRBJ1-1; D gene uncertain. Germline CDR1 is MNHNY and CDR2 is SVGAGI (reference sequence). Trimming removed 7 bases at V and 4 bases at J, with 7 bases between. This CDR3 contains 11 residues. The CDR3 loop is CASTKGTEAFF. The CDR3 region has the DNA TGTGCCAGCACCAAGGGCACTGAAGCTTTCTTT.

The chain uses TRBV19 and TRBJ2-5; 7 bases are a match to TRBD1. This CDR3 is 14 amino acids long. Germline V CDR1 and CDR2: LNHDA, SQIVND (reference sequence). V lost 7 bases to trimming and J lost 4 bases; unmatched junction nucleotides: 9. The CDR3: CASTRTGRGETQYF. For the CDR3, the DNA is TGTGCCAGTACCCGGACAGGACGGGGAGAGACCCAGTACTTC.

The chain employs TRBV2 and TRBJ2-7, with TRBD2 as a possible D gene (6 bases). V was shortened by 1 base and J by 9 bases, with 13 bases between the two germline ends. This CDR3 is 13 amino acids long. Germline V gene lookup returns CDR1 SNHLY and CDR2 FYNNEI. The CDR3 DNA is TGTGCCAGCAGTGAAGATGCTTGGGGAGGGCAGTACTTC. Protein sequence: CASSEDAWGGQYF.

This clone was seen only once. The CDR3 nucleotides are TGTGCCAGTAGTATAACACAGTCGCGCGGCTACACCTTC. Translated: CASSITQSRGYTF. The chain is built from TRBV19 and TRBJ1-2; no definite D call. In germline, CDR1 is LNHDA, CDR2 SQIVND (reference sequence). CDR3 length: 13 amino acids. V was trimmed by 2 bases and J by 8 bases, leaving 12 bases between them.

By share of the sample, this clone is medium-sized (0.01 to 0.1%). The V and J genes are TRBV9 and TRBJ2-5, with 10 bases that match TRBD2. Germline assignment: CDR1 SGDLS and CDR2 YYNGEE. The J segment lost 5 bases and the V segment lost 2 bases, leaving 6 bases of the junction unmatched. This CDR3 comprises 15 residues. In nucleotides, the CDR3 is TGTGCCAGCAGCGTGTCTAGCGGGGGTTGGGAGACCCAGTACTTC. It yields the protein CASSVSSGGWETQYF.

This clone was counted only a few times. V gene TRBV7-2 combines with J gene TRBJ2-1; 12 bases agree with TRBD2. From germline, CDR1 is SGHTA and CDR2 FQGNSA. The CDR3 spans 18 residues. Losses at the gene ends were 5 bases for V and 3 bases for J; bases not matched to a gene: 11. The CDR3 DNA sequence: TGTGCCAGCAGCCCCATAGGGACTAGCGGGCGAATCTACAATGAGCAGTTCTTC. Translating gives CASSPIGTSGRIYNEQFF.

By sample share, this clone is medium-sized. This sequence joins TRBV5-5 and TRBJ1-5; D gene unclear. V gave up 3 bases and J gave up 1 base, with 14 bases separating them. This CDR3 is built from 16 residues. The germline CDR1 and CDR2 sequences are SGHKS and YYEKEE (reference sequence). The CDR3 nucleotides read TGTGCCAGCAGCTATGGACGGATCGAAAGCAATCAGCCCCAGCATTTT. It specifies CASSYGRIESNQPQHF.

This clone came up once. V usage is TRBV29-1 and J usage is TRBJ2-7; 14 bases agree with TRBD2. The V segment lost 4 bases and the J segment 4 bases; nucleotides outside the gene matches: 6. Germline values: CDR1 SQVTM, CDR2 ANQGSEA. The CDR3 sequence is 15 residues long. The chain's CDR3 is CSVVGTSGSLYEQYF. Here the CDR3 DNA reads TGCAGCGTTGTAGGGACTAGCGGGAGCTTATACGAGCAGTACTTC.

This chain connects TRBV6-5 to TRBJ2-2; TRBD1 matches at 7 bases. This CDR3 region has 13 residues. Trimming removed 7 bases from V and 6 bases from J; junction bases left unmatched: 5. Germline V lookup: CDR1 MNHEY, CDR2 SVGAGI. In DNA, the CDR3 is TGTGCCAGCATCACACAGGGGTCCGGGGAGCTGTTTTTT. Translated, it gives CASITQGSGELFF.

The sample holds many counts of this clone. The chain combines TRBV5-1 with TRBJ1-3; D is uncertain. Germline loops: CDR1 SGHRS, CDR2 YFSETQ. This CDR3 comprises 15 residues. The ends were cut back, 0 bases at V and 2 bases at J, with 9 bases in the middle. The CDR3 protein is CASSLAYGAGNTIYF. The CDR3 DNA reads as TGCGCCAGCAGCTTGGCGTACGGGGCTGGAAACACCATATATTTT.

This clone was detected a few times. This chain joins TRBV7-9 and TRBJ1-2, with 8 positions matching TRBD1. The germline V gene has CDR1 SEHNR and CDR2 FQNEAQ (reference sequence). Trimming at V came to 5 bases and at J to 7 bases, leaving 15 bases not matched to a gene. The CDR3 has 16 amino acids. The CDR3 loop reads CASSKRLGQGSGGYTF. Here the CDR3 DNA reads TGTGCCAGCAGCAAGAGGCTCGGACAGGGATCGGGTGGCTACACCTTC. The whole variable domain, remainder taken from reference TRBV7-9 and TRBJ1-2, is DTGVSQNPRHKITKRGQNVTFRCDPISEHNRLYWYRQTLGQGPEFLTYFQNEAQLEKSRLLSDRFSAERPKGSFSTLEIQRTEQGDSAMYLCASSKRLGQGSGGYTFGSGTRLTVV.

This sequence joins TRBV4-3 and TRBJ2-5, with 14 bases matching TRBD2. The CDR3 runs 19 residues. The germline V gene encodes CDR1 LGHNA and CDR2 YSLEER. V lost 1 base to trimming and J lost 5 bases; unmatched junction nucleotides: 12. The CDR3, as DNA: TGCGCCAGCAGCCAAGTGGCCTGGACTAGCGGGGGGCCCGGGGAGACCCAGTACTTC. As protein: CASSQVAWTSGGPGETQYF.

J is TRBJ2-2 and V is TRBV6-1; D is perhaps TRBD1 (6 bases). The CDR3 covers 14 residues. The germline CDR1 and CDR2 sequences are MNHNS and SASEGT. Trimming shortened V by 5 bases and J by 1 base, and 8 bases separated the two germline ends. The CDR3, as DNA: TGTGCCAGCAGTATACAGGGGAACACCGGGGAGCTGTTTTTT. Protein: CASSIQGNTGELFF.

The rearrangement joins TRBV19 to TRBJ1-4; maybe TRBD1 (5 bases). Per germline, CDR1 LNHDA and CDR2 SQIVND (reference sequence). The germline V and J ends were trimmed by 5 bases and 4 bases, with 8 bases remaining between them. The CDR3 covers 13 residues. The CDR3 loop is CASSPQGNEKLFF. CDR3 in DNA: TGTGCCAGTAGTCCGCAGGGTAATGAAAAACTGTTTTTT. Full variable domain (outside the CDR3, taken from reference TRBV19 and TRBJ1-4): DGGITQSPKYLFRKEGQNVTLSCEQNLNHDAMYWYRQDPGQGLRLIYYSQIVNDFQKGDIAEGYSVSREKKESFPLTVTSAQKNPTAFYLCASSPQGNEKLFFGSGTQLSVL.

The genes are TRBV28 and TRBJ1-6; D ambiguous. The CDR3 length is 13 residues. Per germline, CDR1 MDHEN and CDR2 SYDVKM. The germline V and J ends were trimmed by 8 bases and 7 bases, with 12 bases remaining between them. For the CDR3, the DNA is TGTGCCAGCTCCGGAAGTATCAATTCACCCCTCCACTTT. Encoded protein: CASSGSINSPLHF.